The 2 T cell receptor beta chains below come from one sample, sequenced in a study of cytomegalovirus exposure and HLA in healthy donors. With 60 Vbeta and 13 Jbeta primers, the PCR was carried out. Assay: immunoSEQ multiplex PCR; the TCRdb copy retains only in-frame clones and omits some. The repertoire holds over 150,000 clones, with approximately 80% as singletons. The sequenced sample consisted of PBMCs. Receptors originate from a young man in good health and CMV-seronegative.

The chain carries TRBV9 and TRBJ2-2; D is unresolved. The CDR3 spans 13 residues. V was trimmed by 4 bases and J by 3 bases, leaving 7 bases between them. Germline lookup yields CDR1 SGDLS and CDR2 YYNGEE. The CDR3 is CASSPQDTGELFF. The DNA for the CDR3 is TGTGCCAGCAGCCCCCAGGACACCGGGGAGCTGTTTTTT.

The chain couples TRBV25-1 to TRBJ1-6; the D is unclear. Trimming shortened V by 5 bases and J by 5 bases, and 7 bases separated the two germline ends. Germline V lookup: CDR1 MGHDK, CDR2 SYGVNS. The CDR3 is 13 residues long. The CDR3 DNA reads TGTGCCAGCAGTCGACACGATAATTCACCCCTCCACTTT. Its translation is CASSRHDNSPLHF. Full variable domain (outside the CDR3, taken from reference TRBV25-1 and TRBJ1-6): EADIYQTPRYLVIGTGKKITLECSQTMGHDKMYWYQQDPGMELHLIHYSYGVNSTEKGDLSSESTVSRIRTEHFPLTLESARPSHTSQYLCASSRHDNSPLHFGNGTRLTVT.